This T cell receptor (beta chain) was obtained from a study of cytomegalovirus exposure and HLA in healthy donors. The study, taken as a whole, reports: According to the study, some 160 TCR beta chains were cytomegalovirus-associated. Many donors shared some public TCRs, even though most TCR sequences were rare. A later analysis showed TCR association rates differing by HLA locus, peaking at DRB1 and lowest at HLA-C.

PCR was performed using 60 Vbeta and 13 Jbeta primers. Only in-frame clones appear in the TCRdb table, and some are missing; sequencing was by immunoSEQ multiplex PCR. The table records fewer than 180,000 clones, 79% of them present only once. This CDR3 has 15 residues. Per germline, CDR1 KGHSH and CDR2 LQKENI. Trimming stripped 2 bases from V and 0 bases from J, with 10 bases between. Comment on this clone: Its antigen is unknown.

The clonotype originates from a man over 45 in good health and CMV-seropositive. Sequencing was done on a sample of PBMCs. The rearrangement uses TRBV18 and TRBJ1-1; D not resolved. The CDR3 sequence is CASSPWKTMNTEAFF. The CDR3 DNA reads as TGTGCCAGCTCACCATGGAAGACAATGAACACTGAAGCTTTCTTT.